The present T cell receptor beta chain was sequenced within a study of Graves' ophthalmopathy and Graves' hyperthyroidism. This clonotype was found a few times. CDR1 DFQATT and CDR2 SNEGSKA come from the germline V gene (reference sequence). This CDR3 has 16 amino acids. With V trimmed by 6 bases and J by 3 bases, 15 bases remained unmatched. RNA transcripts were the template, and TCR beta CDR3 regions were amplified from them. An opening RT-PCR round employed HTBI primers and preceded a second-round multiplex PCR. TCRdb analysed the multiplex PCR reads with MiXCR anew, one entry per CDR3 protein. The data hold around 1.1 million distinct CDR3 sequences, with 35% to 40% observed a single time.

Specimen: peripheral blood or thyroid tissue (not recorded which). The chain combines TRBV20-1 with TRBJ2-7, with 9 bases fitting TRBD1. This sequence was found in an adult man with Graves' hyperthyroidism. DNA of the CDR3: TGCAGTGCCCAACCTCCACCGGGACAGGGAAGCTACGAGCAGTACTTC. This sequence encodes CSAQPPPGQGSYEQYF.